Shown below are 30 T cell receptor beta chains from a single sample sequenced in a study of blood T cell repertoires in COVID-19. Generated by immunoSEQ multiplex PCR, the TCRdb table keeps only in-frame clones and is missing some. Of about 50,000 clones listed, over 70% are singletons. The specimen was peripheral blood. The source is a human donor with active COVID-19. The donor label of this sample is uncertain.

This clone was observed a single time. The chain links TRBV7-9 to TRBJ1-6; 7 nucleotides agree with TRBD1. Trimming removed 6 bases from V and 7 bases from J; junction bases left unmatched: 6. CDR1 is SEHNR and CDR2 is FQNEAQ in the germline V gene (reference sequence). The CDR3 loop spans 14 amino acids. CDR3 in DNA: TGTGCCAGCAGTATAACAGGGGCCAATTCACCCCTCCACTTT. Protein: CASSITGANSPLHF.

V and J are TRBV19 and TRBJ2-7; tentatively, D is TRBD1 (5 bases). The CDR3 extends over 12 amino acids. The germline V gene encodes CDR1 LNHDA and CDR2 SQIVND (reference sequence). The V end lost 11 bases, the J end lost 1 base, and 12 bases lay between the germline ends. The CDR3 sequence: CACSTDSYEQYF. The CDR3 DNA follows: TGTGCCTGTTCGACAGATTCCTACGAGCAGTACTTC.

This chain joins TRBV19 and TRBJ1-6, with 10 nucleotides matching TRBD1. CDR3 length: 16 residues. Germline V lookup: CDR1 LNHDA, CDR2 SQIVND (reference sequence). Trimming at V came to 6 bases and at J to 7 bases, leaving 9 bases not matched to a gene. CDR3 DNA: TGTGCCAGTAGAGACCGGGACAGGGGAAGGAATTCACCCCTCCACTTT. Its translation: CASRDRDRGRNSPLHF.

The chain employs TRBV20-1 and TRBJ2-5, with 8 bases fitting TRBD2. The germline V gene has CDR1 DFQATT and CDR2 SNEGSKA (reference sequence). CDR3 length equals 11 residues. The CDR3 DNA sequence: TGCAGCGGGGGGGCAGGGGAGACCCAGTACTTC. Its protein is CSGGAGETQYF.

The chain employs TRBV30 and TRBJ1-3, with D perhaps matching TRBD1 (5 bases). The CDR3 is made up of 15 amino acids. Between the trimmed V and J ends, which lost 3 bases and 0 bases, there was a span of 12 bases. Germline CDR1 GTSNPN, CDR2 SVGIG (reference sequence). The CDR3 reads CAWSTKTASGNTIYF. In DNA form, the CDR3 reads TGTGCCTGGAGCACGAAGACAGCCTCTGGAAACACCATATATTTT.

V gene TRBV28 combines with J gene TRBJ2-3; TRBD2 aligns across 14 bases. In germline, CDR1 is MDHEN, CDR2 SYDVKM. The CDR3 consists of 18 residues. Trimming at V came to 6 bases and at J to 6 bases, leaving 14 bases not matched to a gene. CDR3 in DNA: TGTGCCAGCAGAGCACCCATCGGGACTAGCGGGAGTAGGGATACGCAGTATTTT. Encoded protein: CASRAPIGTSGSRDTQYF.

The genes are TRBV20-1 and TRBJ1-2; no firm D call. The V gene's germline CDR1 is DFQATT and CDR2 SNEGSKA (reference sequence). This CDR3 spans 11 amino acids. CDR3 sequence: CGRRINYGYTF. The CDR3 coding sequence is TGCGGGCGACGGATTAACTATGGCTACACCTTC.

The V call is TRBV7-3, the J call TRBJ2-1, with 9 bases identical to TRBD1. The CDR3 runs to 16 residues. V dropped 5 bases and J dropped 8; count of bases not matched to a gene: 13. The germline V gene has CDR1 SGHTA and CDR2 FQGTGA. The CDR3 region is CASSRYRGQGVDEQFF. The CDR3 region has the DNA TGTGCCAGCAGCCGCTATAGGGGACAGGGTGTCGATGAGCAGTTCTTC.

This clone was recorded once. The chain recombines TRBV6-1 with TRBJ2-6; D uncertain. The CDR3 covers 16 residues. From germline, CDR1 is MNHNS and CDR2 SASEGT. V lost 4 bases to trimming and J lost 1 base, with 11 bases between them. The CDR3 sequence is CASSAYSGSGANVLTF. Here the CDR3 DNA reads TGTGCCAGCAGTGCTTACAGTGGGTCTGGGGCCAACGTCCTGACTTTC.

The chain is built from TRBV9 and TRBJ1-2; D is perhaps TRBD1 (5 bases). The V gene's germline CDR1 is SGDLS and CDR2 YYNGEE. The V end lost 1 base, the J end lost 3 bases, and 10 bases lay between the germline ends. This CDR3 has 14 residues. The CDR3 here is CASSVTDRDYGYTF. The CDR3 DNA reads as TGTGCCAGCAGCGTAACTGACAGAGACTATGGCTACACCTTC.

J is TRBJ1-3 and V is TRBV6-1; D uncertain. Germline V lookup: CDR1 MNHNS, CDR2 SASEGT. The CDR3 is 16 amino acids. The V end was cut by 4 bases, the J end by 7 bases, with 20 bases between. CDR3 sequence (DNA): TGTGCCAGCAGTGTTATCCCCGTCGGGAGTCGGAACACCATATATTTT. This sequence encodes CASSVIPVGSRNTIYF.

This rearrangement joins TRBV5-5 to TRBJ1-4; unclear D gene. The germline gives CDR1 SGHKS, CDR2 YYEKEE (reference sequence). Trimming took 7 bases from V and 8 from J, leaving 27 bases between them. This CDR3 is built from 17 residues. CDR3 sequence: CASSPRLVEGLGEKLFF. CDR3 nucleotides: TGTGCCAGCTCCCCGAGGTTGGTAGAGGGATTGGGAGAAAAACTGTTTTTT.

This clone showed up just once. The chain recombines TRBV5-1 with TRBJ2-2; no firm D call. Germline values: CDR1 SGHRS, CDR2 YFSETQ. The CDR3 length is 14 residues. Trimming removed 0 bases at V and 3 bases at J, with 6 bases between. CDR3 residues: CASSLVQYTGELFF. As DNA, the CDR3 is TGCGCCAGCAGCTTGGTACAGTACACCGGGGAGCTGTTTTTT.

The CDR3 protein is CAWSAGQELFF. The CDR3 DNA reads as TGTGCCTGGAGCGCCGGACAGGAGCTGTTTTTT. The chain employs TRBV30 and TRBJ2-2; D perhaps matches TRBD1 (5 bases). Looked up from germline, CDR1 is GTSNPN and CDR2 is SVGIG (reference sequence). V lost 3 bases and J lost 10, with 9 bases in between. CDR3 length equals 11 residues.

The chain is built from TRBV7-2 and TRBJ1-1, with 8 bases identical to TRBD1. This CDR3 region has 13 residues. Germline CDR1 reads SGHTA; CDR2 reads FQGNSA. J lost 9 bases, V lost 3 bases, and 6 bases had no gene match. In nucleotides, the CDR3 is TGTGCCAGCAGCTTGGGACAGGACAGACAAGCTTTCTTT. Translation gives CASSLGQDRQAFF.

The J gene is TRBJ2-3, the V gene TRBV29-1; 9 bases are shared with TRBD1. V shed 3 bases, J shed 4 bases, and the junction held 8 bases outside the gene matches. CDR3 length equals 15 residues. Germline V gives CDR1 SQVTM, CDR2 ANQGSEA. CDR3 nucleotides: TGCAGCGTTGAGAGGCGGGACAGGGTAGCAGATACGCAGTATTTT. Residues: CSVERRDRVADTQYF.

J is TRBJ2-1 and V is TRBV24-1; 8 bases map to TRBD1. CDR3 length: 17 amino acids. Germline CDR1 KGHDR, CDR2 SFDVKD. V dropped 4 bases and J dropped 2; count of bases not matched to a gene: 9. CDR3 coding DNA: TGTGCCACCAGTGACCCGCGGACAGGGAGAACCTACAATGAGCAGTTCTTC. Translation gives CATSDPRTGRTYNEQFF.

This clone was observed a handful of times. The CDR3 loop is CASSFPGGRETQYF. The CDR3, as DNA: TGTGCCAGCAGCTTCCCCGGGGGGCGAGAGACCCAGTACTTC. The chain combines TRBV7-2 with TRBJ2-5; perhaps TRBD2 as D (7 bases). V shed 3 bases and J shed 4 bases, with 12 bases lying between them. This CDR3 contains 14 residues. Germline-derived CDR1 and CDR2 are SGHTA and FQGNSA.

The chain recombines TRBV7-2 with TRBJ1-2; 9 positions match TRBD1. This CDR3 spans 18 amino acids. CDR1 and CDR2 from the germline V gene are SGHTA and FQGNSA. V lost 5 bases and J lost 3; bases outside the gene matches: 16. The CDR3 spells CASSPSGQGIARYYGYTF. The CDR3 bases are TGTGCCAGCAGCCCGAGCGGACAGGGGATCGCCAGGTACTATGGCTACACCTTC.

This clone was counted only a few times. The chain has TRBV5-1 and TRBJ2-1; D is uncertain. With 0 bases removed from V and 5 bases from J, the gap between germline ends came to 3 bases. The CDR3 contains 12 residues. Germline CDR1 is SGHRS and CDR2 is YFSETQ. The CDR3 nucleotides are TGCGCCAGCAGCTTGGTAGACAATGAGCAGTTCTTC. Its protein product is CASSLVDNEQFF.

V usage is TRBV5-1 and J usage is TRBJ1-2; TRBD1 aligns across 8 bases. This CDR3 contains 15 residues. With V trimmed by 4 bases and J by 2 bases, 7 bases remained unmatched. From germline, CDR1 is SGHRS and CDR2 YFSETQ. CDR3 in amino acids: CASSTLGQGNYGYTF. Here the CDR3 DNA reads TGCGCCAGCAGCACCCTCGGACAGGGCAACTATGGCTACACCTTC.

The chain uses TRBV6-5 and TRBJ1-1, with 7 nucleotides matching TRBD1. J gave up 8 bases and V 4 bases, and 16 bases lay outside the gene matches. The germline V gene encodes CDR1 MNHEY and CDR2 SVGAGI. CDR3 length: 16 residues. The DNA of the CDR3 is TGTGCCAGCAGTTTGAGAGGGCCAGGGGGAGGCAGGGAAGCTTTCTTT. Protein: CASSLRGPGGGREAFF.

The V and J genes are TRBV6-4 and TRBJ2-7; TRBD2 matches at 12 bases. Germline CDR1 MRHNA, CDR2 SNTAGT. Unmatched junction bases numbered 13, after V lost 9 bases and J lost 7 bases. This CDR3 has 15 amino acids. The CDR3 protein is CASKTRGLAGREQYF. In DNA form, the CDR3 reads TGTGCCAGTAAAACACGAGGACTAGCGGGACGTGAGCAGTACTTC.

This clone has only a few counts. The CDR3 reads CASSVDGTLYEQYF. The DNA for the CDR3 is TGTGCCAGCAGCGTAGATGGGACACTCTACGAGCAGTACTTC. The chain is built from TRBV9 and TRBJ2-7; the D gene is possibly TRBD1 (6 bases). This CDR3 has 14 residues. Germline V gene data show CDR1 as SGDLS and CDR2 as YYNGEE. Between the trimmed V and J ends, which lost 0 bases and 3 bases, there was a span of 10 bases. The whole variable domain, remainder taken from reference TRBV9 and TRBJ2-7, is DSGVTQTPKHLITATGQRVTLRCSPRSGDLSVYWYQQSLDQGLQFLIQYYNGEERAKGNILERFSAQQFPDLHSELNLSSLELGDSALYFCASSVDGTLYEQYFGPGTRLTVT.

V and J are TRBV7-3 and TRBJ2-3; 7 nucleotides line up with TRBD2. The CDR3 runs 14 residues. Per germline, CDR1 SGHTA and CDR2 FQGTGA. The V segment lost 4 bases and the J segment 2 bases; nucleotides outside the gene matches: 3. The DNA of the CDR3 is TGTGCCAGCAGCTCTAGCGGACCCACAGATACGCAGTATTTT. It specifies CASSSSGPTDTQYF. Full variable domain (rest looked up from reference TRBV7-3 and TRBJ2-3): GAGVSQTPSNKVTEKGKYVELRCDPISGHTALYWYRQSLGQGPEFLIYFQGTGAADDSGLPNDRFFAVRPEGSVSTLKIQRTERGDSAVYLCASSSSGPTDTQYFGPGTRLTVL.

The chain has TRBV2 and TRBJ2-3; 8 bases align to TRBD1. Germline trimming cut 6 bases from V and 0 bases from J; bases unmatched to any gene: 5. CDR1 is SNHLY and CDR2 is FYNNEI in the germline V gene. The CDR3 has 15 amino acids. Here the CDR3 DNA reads TGTGCCAGCAGAGTGGACAGGGCTAGCACAGATACGCAGTATTTT. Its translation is CASRVDRASTDTQYF.

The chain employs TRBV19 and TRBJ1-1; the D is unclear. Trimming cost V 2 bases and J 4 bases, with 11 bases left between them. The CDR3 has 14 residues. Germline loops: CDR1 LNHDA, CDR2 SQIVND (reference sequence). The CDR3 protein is CASSINPEATEAFF. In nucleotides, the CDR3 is TGTGCCAGTAGTATAAATCCGGAGGCCACTGAAGCTTTCTTT. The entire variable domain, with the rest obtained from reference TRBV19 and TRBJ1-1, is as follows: DGGITQSPKYLFRKEGQNVTLSCEQNLNHDAMYWYRQDPGQGLRLIYYSQIVNDFQKGDIAEGYSVSREKKESFPLTVTSAQKNPTAFYLCASSINPEATEAFFGQGTRLTVV.

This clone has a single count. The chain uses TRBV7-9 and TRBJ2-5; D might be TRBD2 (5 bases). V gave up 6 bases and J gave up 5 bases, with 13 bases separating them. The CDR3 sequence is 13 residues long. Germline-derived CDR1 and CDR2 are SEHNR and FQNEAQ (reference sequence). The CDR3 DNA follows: TGTGCCAGCAGTCTAGCCCTAGGGGAGACCCAGTACTTC. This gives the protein CASSLALGETQYF.

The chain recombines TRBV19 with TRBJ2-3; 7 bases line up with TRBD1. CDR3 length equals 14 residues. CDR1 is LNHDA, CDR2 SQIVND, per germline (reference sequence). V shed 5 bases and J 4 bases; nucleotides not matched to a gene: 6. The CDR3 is CASSYRDSPDTQYF. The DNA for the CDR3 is TGTGCCAGTAGTTACCGGGACAGCCCAGATACGCAGTATTTT.

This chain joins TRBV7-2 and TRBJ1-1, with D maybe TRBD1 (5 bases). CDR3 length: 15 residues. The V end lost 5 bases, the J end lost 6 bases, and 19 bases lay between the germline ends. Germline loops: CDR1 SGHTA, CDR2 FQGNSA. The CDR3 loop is CASSLRGTWGAEAFF. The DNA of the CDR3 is TGTGCCAGCAGCCTAAGGGGCACTTGGGGGGCTGAAGCTTTCTTT.